This T cell receptor (beta chain) was sequenced in a study of regulatory T cells. Findings and caveats of the study: Hydrophobic residues at CDR3 positions 6 and 7 were enriched in conventional CD4+ T cells of CD3G-deficient patients. Regulatory T cells showed the strongest V-J pair restriction and V/J gene skewing among patient repertoires.

The germline V gene encodes CDR1 ENHRY and CDR2 SYGVKD. The CDR3 is made up of 14 amino acids. V dropped 3 bases and J dropped 4 bases, with 12 bases sitting between them. Every patient with CD3G deficiency had evidence of autoimmunity. Patients aged 2 to 39 years had fewer naive T cells. CD4+ cells were sorted into CD25-high CD127-low regulatory cells and CD25-low CD127-high conventional cells. The primer mix had 52 TRBV and 13 TRBJ primers. Only in-frame clones appear in the TCRdb table, and some are missing; sequencing was by immunoSEQ multiplex PCR. The sample has some 30,000 clones, nearly 95% seen once. Worth noting for this clone: Its antigen is still unknown.

The sequence was collected from a child aged 2-15 years with CD3G deficiency. Sequenced input: conventional CD4+ T cells sorted from blood. The chain uses TRBV10-3 and TRBJ1-2; D may be TRBD1 (6 bases). CDR3 in amino acids: CAISERQDTYGYTF. The CDR3 DNA reads TGTGCCATCAGTGAAAGACAGGATACCTATGGCTACACCTTC.